This TCR beta chain is drawn from a study of T-cell reconstitution after alpha-beta-depleted transplantation in children. Regarding the study as a whole: The study reportedly traced alpha-beta T cells about two months after transplant to several hundred expanded graft clones.

The CDR3 runs to 13 residues. V lost 1 base and J lost 4, with 7 bases in between. Germline V lookup: CDR1 SGHVS, CDR2 FNYEAQ. This clonotype was detected ten times or more. The antigen remains unidentified. Preparation of the TCRbeta library used unique molecular identifiers. TCRdb reprocessed the PCR reads with MiXCR, giving one entry per CDR3 protein. The sample has about 260,000 distinct CDR3 sequences, approximately 8% seen once; the top ten hold nearly 6.5%. This material consisted of PBMCs, mostly from graft donor cells, taken 180 days after TCRalphabeta/CD19-depleted stem cell transplant. The genes are TRBV7-6 and TRBJ2-5; D not resolved. This TCR was recovered from a male patient aged 10 to 17 who had a stem cell transplant for acute lymphoblastic leukemia, so the T cells may come from the graft donor. DNA for the CDR3: TGTGCCAGCAGCTTAGTTGGCGTAGAGACCCAGTACTTC. Translating it yields CASSLVGVETQYF.